This entry concerns a single T cell receptor (beta chain). These data are taken from a study of blood T cell repertoires in COVID-19. Overall study: The United States, Italy and Spain were the sources of the acute and convalescent COVID-19 samples.

Original handling: Scientists estimated how many nucleated cells there were by amplifying reference gene primers. Some clones are missing from TCRdb's copy, which holds only in-frame ones; the method was immunoSEQ multiplex PCR. V, J and clone size were drawn from that table, and D and trimming were deduced from the DNA. The sample has approximately 150,000 clones; 82% are singletons. Germline values: CDR1 SGHTA, CDR2 FQGTGA. V was shortened by 5 bases and J by 6 bases, with 20 bases between the two germline ends. CDR3 length: 16 residues. The chain uses TRBV7-3 and TRBJ2-1; D is possibly TRBD2 (6 bases). Sequenced sample: peripheral blood. This sequence originates from a woman in her 70s with acute or convalescent COVID-19. The CDR3 loop reads CASSKDGGPPSNEQFF. The DNA for the CDR3 is TGTGCCAGCAGCAAAGACGGGGGTCCCCCGAGCAATGAGCAGTTCTTC.